This TCR beta chain was retrieved from a study of T-cell memory formation after mild COVID-19. Turning to the study itself: TCR clusters showed largely donor specificity. Points from the study as a whole: Researchers report contracting CD4+ clones mostly in CM and EM, with CD8+ clones in EMRA.

In TCRdb, the 5' RACE reads were re-called with MiXCR into one record per CDR3 protein. Altogether about 270,000 distinct CDR3 sequences are present, approximately 19% being singletons, with the ten largest covering roughly 23%. This clonotype was recorded at least ten times. The antigen is not known. The CDR3 is 14 residues long. V lost 6 bases and J 2 bases, leaving 12 bases between the germline ends. Germline CDR1 and CDR2: MGHDK and SYGVNS. This TCR was sampled from a man aged 18 to 35 who had mild COVID-19 (a few samples of this study predate the infection). Cell type and time point are not known. Sequenced material: PBMCs or a T cell subset sorted from them (not recorded which). The J gene is TRBJ2-3, the V gene TRBV25-1; D not certain. The CDR3 sequence is CASRPQVPTDTQYF. Written as DNA, the CDR3 is TGTGCCAGCAGGCCCCAGGTCCCCACAGATACGCAGTATTTT.